This TCR beta chain originates from a study of T cells in Graves' hyperthyroidism and ophthalmopathy. Study-wide results and caveats: Most thyroid clonotypes expanded above 0.001 were also detected in blood.

Amplified TCR beta CDR3 regions came from RNA transcripts. With the HTBI primer set, the TCR CDR3 went through a first round of RT-PCR. TCRdb reprocessed the multiplex PCR reads via MiXCR and lists one record per CDR3 protein. The sample contains 650,000 to 750,000 distinct CDR3 sequences, less than 15% of which appear only once. Per germline, CDR1 SNHLY and CDR2 FYNNEI. Losses at the gene ends were 7 bases for V and 0 bases for J; bases not matched to a gene: 6. This CDR3 spans 15 amino acids. Based on clinical symptoms, serum thyroxine and TRAb, thyroid ultrasound and orbital computed tomography, diagnoses were reached. In this sample, this clonotype turned up many times. The antigen remains undetermined.

The sequence was obtained from a woman aged 18-30 years with Graves' hyperthyroidism. The chain carries TRBV2 and TRBJ1-3; 7 bases line up with TRBD1. The specimen was blood. Here the CDR3 reads CASNQGVVSGNTIYF. The CDR3 nucleotides read TGTGCCAGCAATCAGGGGGTCGTCTCTGGAAACACCATATATTTT.